This T cell receptor (beta chain) stems from a study of blood T cell repertoires in COVID-19. This clone was detected only a few times. The CDR3 runs to 16 residues. Repertoires were generated with immunoSEQ multiplex PCR, while TCRdb's copy carries only in-frame clones and drops some. The sample includes approximately 150,000 clones, roughly 87% of them seen just once. The source of this sequence is a woman in her 50s with acute or convalescent COVID-19. Sequenced input: peripheral blood. The chain couples TRBV21-1 to TRBJ2-4; TRBD1 was called by the table and not checked on the DNA. TRBV21-1 is reported as a pseudogene. For the CDR3, the DNA is TGTGCCAGCCGAGGAGGAGGACAGGGGAGGAAAAACATTCAGTACTTC. Translating gives CASRGGGQGRKNIQYF.